The rows below give T cell receptor beta chains drawn from one sample of a study of cytomegalovirus exposure and HLA in healthy donors. The method was immunoSEQ multiplex PCR; TCRdb's version includes in-frame clones alone and lacks a portion of them. The sample lists about 83,000 clones; about four fifths were seen once. Sequencing used PBMCs. These receptors came from a woman aged 30 to 39 in good health and CMV-seronegative. The CDR3 runs from the conserved cysteine through the conserved F or W. D genes are given only for firm matches. A row's size may be missing; if present it is once, few, many or a size class.

clone size,J gene,V gene,D gene,CDR3 DNA,CDR3 protein
.,TRBJ2-1,TRBV7-2,.,TGTGCCAGCAGCCCCGGCCAGGGCAACCACAATGAGCAGTTCTTC,CASSPGQGNHNEQFF
.,TRBJ1-5,TRBV9,TRBD1,TGTGCCAGCAGCCAAACACAGGGGTGGAATCAGCCCCAGCATTTT,CASSQTQGWNQPQHF
.,TRBJ1-2,TRBV30,.,TGTGCCTGGAGTACCCCGGGGGGCTTCTATGGCTACACCTTC,CAWSTPGGFYGYTF
few,TRBJ2-5,TRBV18,.,TGTGCCAGCTCACAACAGGTGGTTCGAACCCAGTACTTC,CASSQQVVRTQYF
.,TRBJ2-2,TRBV9,TRBD2,TGTGCCAGCAGCTCTAGCCCCCTAGCGGGAGTACCCGGGGAGCTGTTTTTT,CASSSSPLAGVPGELFF
.,TRBJ1-4,TRBV12-1,.,TGTGCCAGCAGCCCTTACCGGGACAGGCCTGAAAAACTGTTTTTT,CASSPYRDRPEKLFF
.,TRBJ2-5,TRBV5-1,TRBD1,TGCGCCAGCTCCCGGGACAGGCAAGAGACCCAGTACTTC,CASSRDRQETQYF
.,TRBJ1-2,TRBV7-9,.,TGTGCCAGCAGCCCCTCCGGGACACCGGCTCATGGCTACACCTTC,CASSPSGTPAHGYTF
.,TRBJ2-5,TRBV15,TRBD2,TGTGCCACCAGCAGGGGGGGGAGTGAGGCCCAGTACTTC,CATSRGGSEAQYF
.,TRBJ1-2,TRBV6-1,TRBD1,TGTGCCAGCAGCGTAGGACAGGGCTATGGCTACACCTTC,CASSVGQGYGYTF
few,TRBJ1-2,TRBV10-2,TRBD1,TGCGCCAGCAGCTCCGGACAGGGGATTCGCTATGGCTACACCTTC,CASSSGQGIRYGYTF
.,TRBJ2-7,TRBV30,.,TGTGCCTGGACTACAGGTTCCTACGAGCAGTACTTC,CAWTTGSYEQYF
.,TRBJ1-3,TRBV11-2,.,TGTGCCAGCAGCTTGTGGACAGCAAACACCATATATTTT,CASSLWTANTIYF
.,TRBJ1-1,TRBV5-1,.,TGCGCCAGCAGCCCCTCGAGGAGGGCCGGGAACACTGAAGCTTTCTTT,CASSPSRRAGNTEAFF
.,TRBJ2-7,TRBV7-9,.,TGTGCCAGCAGCTCCCGGGGTAGGGACTACGAGCAGTACTTC,CASSSRGRDYEQYF
.,TRBJ2-2,TRBV7-9,TRBD2,TGTGCCAGCAGCCCGACTAGCGGGATGAACACCGGGGAGCTGTTTTTT,CASSPTSGMNTGELFF
few,TRBJ2-1,TRBV6-4,TRBD2,TGTGCCAGCAGTGCCTTAGCGGGAGGGGGGAATGAGCAGTTCTTC,CASSALAGGGNEQFF
.,TRBJ2-1,TRBV9,.,TGTGCCAGCAGCGTGAGGGACTCGAACGTATACAATGAGCAGTTCTTC,CASSVRDSNVYNEQFF
.,TRBJ2-7,TRBV5-1,TRBD2,TGCGCCAGCAGCCATGGGACTAGCGGGAGGGCCCTATTCTACGAGCAGTACTTC,CASSHGTSGRALFYEQYF
.,TRBJ2-7,TRBV5-4,TRBD1,TGTGCCAGCCGGGACAGGGGGTCCTACGAGCAGTACTTC,CASRDRGSYEQYF
once,TRBJ2-3,TRBV19,.,TGTGCCAGTAGTATGAGGGAGAGGACTAGCACAGATACGCAGTATTTT,CASSMRERTSTDTQYF
.,TRBJ2-5,TRBV11-1,.,TGTGCCAGCAGCTTAAGAGGAGGGCTAGAGACCCAGTACTTC,CASSLRGGLETQYF
.,TRBJ2-1,TRBV7-7,TRBD2,TGTGCTAGCAGCCGGCGGGAGACCGACAATGAGCAGTTCTTC,CASSRRETDNEQFF
.,TRBJ2-7,TRBV11-2,.,TGTGCCAGCAGCCCCTCGACTCTTCTCTACGAGCAGTACTTC,CASSPSTLLYEQYF
few,TRBJ2-7,TRBV5-1,.,TGCGCCAGCAGCTTGGACAGCAACTCCTACGAGCAGTACTTC,CASSLDSNSYEQYF
.,TRBJ2-3,TRBV28,TRBD2,TGTGCCAGCAGTTTAGGGTGGGTCCCACTAGCGGGAGGTGACGCAGATACGCAGTATTTT,CASSLGWVPLAGGDADTQYF
once,TRBJ2-1,TRBV7-9,.,TGTGCCAGCAGCTTAGTGAGCCTGATCTACAATGAGCAGTTCTTC,CASSLVSLIYNEQFF
.,TRBJ1-5,TRBV7-9,.,TGTGCCAGCAGCTTAGGGGACACCCTAAGCAATCAGCCCCAGCATTTT,CASSLGDTLSNQPQHF
.,TRBJ2-7,TRBV27,TRBD1,TGTGCCAGCAGTTTCGGAGGACAGGGAGCCTACGAGCAGTACTTC,CASSFGGQGAYEQYF
.,TRBJ2-1,TRBV6-1,.,TGTGCCAGCAGCCCAACGGGGGTCAATGAGCAGTTCTTC,CASSPTGVNEQFF
once,TRBJ2-2,TRBV5-1,TRBD1,TGCGCCAGCAGCGGAGGGCAGGGGGCGTTCGGGGAGCTGTTTTTT,CASSGGQGAFGELFF
.,TRBJ2-7,TRBV6-5,.,TGTGCCAGCAGTGCCATCGAGGATTCCTCCTCCGAGCAGTACTTC,CASSAIEDSSSEQYF
.,TRBJ1-2,TRBV7-2,.,TGTGCCAGCAGCCCGAGAAGTAACTATGGCTACACCTTC,CASSPRSNYGYTF
.,TRBJ2-5,TRBV29-1,.,TGCAGCGTTGAAGGGCCTTGGCAAGAGACCCAGTACTTC,CSVEGPWQETQYF
.,TRBJ2-3,TRBV27,TRBD2,TGTGCCAGCAGTTTGGGAGGGGCCTCGCTATCAGCGGCATCCAGGTCGCAGCGCGATACGCAGTATTTT,CASSLGGASLSAASRSQRDTQYF
once,TRBJ2-3,TRBV5-4,.,TGTGCCAGCAGTCCTCCCCTCTTCACAGATACGCAGTATTTT,CASSPPLFTDTQYF
.,TRBJ2-7,TRBV28,TRBD2,TGTGCCAGCTCTCCCTTCGGGAGGGGCGGCGAGCAGTACTTC,CASSPFGRGGEQYF
.,TRBJ2-3,TRBV2,TRBD1,TGTGCCAGCAGTACTAAGGACAGGGTAGGGGCAGATACGCAGTATTTT,CASSTKDRVGADTQYF
.,TRBJ2-2,TRBV7-2,.,TGTGCCAGCAGCCCGGAGCCCGCCGGGGAGCTGTTTTTT,CASSPEPAGELFF
.,TRBJ1-4,TRBV6-1,TRBD1,TGTGCCAGCAGCCAACAGGGGAGCCATGAAAAACTGTTTTTT,CASSQQGSHEKLFF
.,TRBJ2-7,TRBV7-6,TRBD2,TGTGCCAGCAGCACCGGACTAGCGGGCGAGCAGTACTTC,CASSTGLAGEQYF
.,TRBJ1-1,TRBV9,.,TGTGCCAGCAGCGTAGCAGGGAGGGACACTGAAGCTTTCTTT,CASSVAGRDTEAFF
.,TRBJ2-5,TRBV5-1,TRBD1,TGCGCCAGCAGCTTGGTCTTGGTCAGGGGGCTAGGAGAGCAGTACTTC,CASSLVLVRGLGEQYF
.,TRBJ2-2,TRBV11-1,.,TGTGCCAGCAGCGGCGAGGACTTAAGGTCGGCCGGGGAGCTGTTTTTT,CASSGEDLRSAGELFF
few,TRBJ2-5,TRBV28,TRBD1,TGTGCCAGCAGCCTGACAGGGTCCCAGTACTTC,CASSLTGSQYF
.,TRBJ2-1,TRBV27,TRBD2,TGTGCCAGCAGTCATATCAGGAGCGGGAGGACCGGTGAGCAGTTCTTC,CASSHIRSGRTGEQFF
.,TRBJ1-1,TRBV27,.,TGTGCCAGCAGCCCCCGGCGGGCCGGGAACACTGAAGCTTTCTTT,CASSPRRAGNTEAFF
.,TRBJ2-3,TRBV6-1,.,TGTGCCAGCAGTGAACTGGCGGTAGATACGCAGTATTTT,CASSELAVDTQYF
.,TRBJ2-7,TRBV19,TRBD2,TGTGCCAGTAGTAGGGGAAGGCGGGAGGCCCCCAACGAGCAGTACTTC,CASSRGRREAPNEQYF
few,TRBJ2-3,TRBV30,TRBD2,TGTGCCTGGAGTCCTTTAGCGGGAGGGGATACGCAGTATTTT,CAWSPLAGGDTQYF
.,TRBJ2-2,TRBV5-1,.,TGCGCCAGCAGCTTGGTGGCAGGGGATACCGGGGAGCTGTTTTTT,CASSLVAGDTGELFF
.,TRBJ2-7,TRBV14,TRBD2,TGTGTCGACCGTCTAGCGGCCCCCTACGAGCAGTACTTC,CVDRLAAPYEQYF
.,TRBJ2-7,TRBV30,.,TGTGCCGCTATCATGGGGACTGCCTACGAGCAGTACTTC,CAAIMGTAYEQYF
.,TRBJ2-7,TRBV4-1,.,TGCGCCAGCAGCACGACTACACAATACTACGAGCAGTACTTC,CASSTTTQYYEQYF
.,TRBJ2-5,TRBV11-2,.,TGTGCCAGCAGCTCAAACCCACTCGCCTTCCAAGAGACCCAGTACTTC,CASSSNPLAFQETQYF
.,TRBJ2-3,TRBV19,TRBD2,TGTGCCAGTAGTATTCCGACTAGCGGGAGGACAGATACGCAGTATTTT,CASSIPTSGRTDTQYF
.,TRBJ1-1,TRBV4-1,.,TGCGCCAGCAGCCAAGACAGGCAGGAAGGTGCTGAAGCTTTCTTT,CASSQDRQEGAEAFF
.,TRBJ1-1,TRBV6-1,.,TGTGCCAGCAGTCTTGACAGGTTGGTGTCTGAAGCTTTCTTT,CASSLDRLVSEAFF
few,TRBJ2-3,TRBV19,.,TGTGCCAGTAGTGTTGATAAGGGGCTTGATACGCAGTATTTT,CASSVDKGLDTQYF